This passage covers 18 T cell receptor beta chains from one sample sequenced in a study of shared clonotypes between healthy human individuals. TCRdb's table, derived via immunoSEQ multiplex PCR, lists solely in-frame clones and lacks some. This table has fewer than 650,000 clones, about three quarters appearing once. Sequencing input: PBMCs. The source of these receptors is a woman aged 40-49 years in good health. Some clones in this sample may be carry-over from other donors' samples.

The rearrangement uses TRBV7-9 and TRBJ1-2, with D maybe TRBD1 (6 bases). Germline CDR1 is SEHNR and CDR2 is FQNEAQ (reference sequence). The CDR3 contains 13 residues. V gave up 2 bases and J gave up 13 bases, with 17 bases separating them. The CDR3 loop is CASSLNEGGRATF. The CDR3 bases are TGTGCCAGCAGCTTAAATGAGGGGGGGCGAGCCACCTTC.

CDR3 residues: CATSRDRGNTIYF. The CDR3 DNA sequence: TGTGCCACCAGCAGAGACAGGGGAAACACCATATATTTT. The chain uses TRBV15 and TRBJ1-3; D unclear. The V end was cut by 0 bases, the J end by 4 bases, with 4 bases between. The CDR3 contains 13 residues. Germline loops: CDR1 LNHNV, CDR2 YYDKDF (reference sequence).

The CDR3 loop is CASSRDGPEGYTF. The CDR3 DNA follows: TGTGCCAGCAGTCGGGACGGCCCAGAAGGCTACACCTTC. The V gene is TRBV7-9, the J gene TRBJ1-2; D is possibly TRBD1 (5 bases). Germline loops: CDR1 SEHNR, CDR2 FQNEAQ (reference sequence). This CDR3 is built from 13 residues. V was cut by 6 bases and J by 8 bases, with 16 bases left in between.

This clone appeared once. V is TRBV11-2 and J is TRBJ2-7, with D perhaps matching TRBD1 (7 bases). Trimming removed 5 bases at V and 2 bases at J, with 13 bases between. CDR3 length: 14 residues. The germline V gene has CDR1 SGHAT and CDR2 FQNNGV. CDR3 nucleotide sequence: TGTGCCAGCAGCCCGCAGGGGGGACCCTACGAGCAGTACTTC. Its protein product is CASSPQGGPYEQYF. The full variable domain, its missing parts supplied by reference TRBV11-2 and TRBJ2-7, is EAGVAQSPRYKIIEKRQSVAFWCNPISGHATLYWYQQILGQGPKLLIQFQNNGVVDDSQLPKDRFSAERLKGVDSTLKIQPAKLEDSAVYLCASSPQGGPYEQYFGPGTRLTVT.

CDR3: CASSLATSGRANEQFF. CDR3 DNA sequence: TGTGCCAGCAGCTTAGCAACTAGCGGGAGGGCCAATGAGCAGTTCTTC. The chain couples TRBV7-2 to TRBJ2-1; 13 nucleotides line up with TRBD2. The CDR3 consists of 16 residues. Germline assignment: CDR1 SGHTA and CDR2 FQGNSA. V trimming: 0 bases; J trimming: 6 bases; junction bases outside the gene matches: 2.

This chain links TRBV5-6 with TRBJ1-4; 8 bases are shared with TRBD1. J lost 5 bases, V lost 3 bases, and 9 bases had no gene match. The CDR3 has 16 amino acids. The V gene's germline CDR1 is SGHDT and CDR2 YYEEEE. CDR3 in amino acids: CASSSGPGTGNEKLFF. CDR3 nucleotide sequence: TGTGCCAGCAGCTCGGGGCCTGGGACAGGCAATGAAAAACTGTTTTTT. Supplemented by reference TRBV5-6 and TRBJ1-4, the full variable domain reads DAGVTQSPTHLIKTRGQQVTLRCSPKSGHDTVSWYQQALGQGPQFIFQYYEEEERQRGNFPDRFSGHQFPNYSSELNVNALLLGDSALYLCASSSGPGTGNEKLFFGSGTQLSVL.

This clone was recorded a few times. This rearrangement joins TRBV5-1 to TRBJ2-3; tentative D call: TRBD2 (6 bases). The ends were cut back, 3 bases at V and 2 bases at J, with 10 bases in the middle. This CDR3 is built from 14 residues. Germline CDR1 is SGHRS and CDR2 is YFSETQ. The CDR3 reads CASSWGGNTDTQYF. The CDR3 DNA sequence: TGCGCCAGCAGCTGGGGCGGGAACACAGATACGCAGTATTTT.

J is TRBJ1-3 and V is TRBV5-3; D not resolved. TRBV5-3 has ORF status, its function being uncertain. The V end lost 0 bases, the J end lost 1 base, and 11 bases lay between the germline ends. The CDR3 is 16 amino acids. CDR3 region: CARSLEGIRSGNTIYF. Here the CDR3 DNA reads TGTGCCAGAAGCTTGGAAGGGATAAGGTCTGGAAACACCATATATTTT.

The rearrangement links TRBV29-1 to TRBJ2-1, with 9 bases identical to TRBD2. The CDR3 consists of 13 residues. The junction had 4 bases not matched to a gene; V was cut back by 6 bases and J by 4 bases. Germline CDR1 and CDR2: SQVTM and ANQGSEA. DNA for the CDR3: TGCAGCGTCATGACTAGCGGATACAATGAGCAGTTCTTC. Translating gives CSVMTSGYNEQFF.

The chain joins TRBV14 to TRBJ2-3; D gene ambiguous. V was clipped by 0 bases and J by 0 bases, with 4 bases between them. CDR1 is SGHDN and CDR2 is FVKESK in the germline V gene. CDR3 size: 14 residues. CDR3 residues: CASSQEVSTDTQYF. The CDR3 DNA reads TGTGCCAGCAGCCAAGAGGTCAGCACAGATACGCAGTATTTT. Full variable domain (outside the CDR3, taken from reference TRBV14 and TRBJ2-3): EAGVTQFPSHSVIEKGQTVTLRCDPISGHDNLYWYRRVMGKEIKFLLHFVKESKQDESGMPNNRFLAERTGGTYSTLKVQPAELEDSGVYFCASSQEVSTDTQYFGPGTRLTVL.

The CDR3 DNA is TGCAGCGTTGGGACATTAATTCGTGGCTACACCTTC. It yields the protein CSVGTLIRGYTF. V gene TRBV29-1 combines with J gene TRBJ1-2, with D perhaps matching TRBD1 (5 bases). The CDR3 extends over 12 amino acids. The germline V gene has CDR1 SQVTM and CDR2 ANQGSEA. V shed 4 bases and J shed 7 bases, with 13 bases lying between them.

J is TRBJ2-7 and V is TRBV12-1; the table calls TRBD2, which could not be checked here. TRBV12-1 is a documented pseudogene. The CDR3 runs 15 residues. CDR3 region: CASSFASGPSYEQYF. CDR3 nucleotide sequence: TGTGCCAGCAGCTTTGCTAGCGGGCCATCCTACGAGCAGTACTTC.

Comment on this clone: A far larger clone is just one base off, so this is likely a read error. The chain recombines TRBV5-6 with TRBJ2-1; D uncertain. From germline, CDR1 is SGHDT and CDR2 YYEEEE. The CDR3 spans 13 residues. The CDR3 DNA sequence: TGTGCCGGCAGACCCGGCACATACAATGAGCAGTTCTTC. Residues: CAGRPGTYNEQFF.

CDR3 protein: CASSEPGDVRYEQYF. Here the CDR3 DNA reads TGTGCCAGCAGTGAACCGGGGGACGTACGGTACGAGCAGTACTTC. V gene TRBV2 combines with J gene TRBJ2-7; tentative D call: TRBD2 (6 bases). Between the trimmed V and J ends, which lost 2 bases and 4 bases, there was a span of 15 bases. Germline V gene lookup returns CDR1 SNHLY and CDR2 FYNNEI. This CDR3 spans 15 amino acids.

This chain uses TRBV5-4 with TRBJ2-7, with D possibly matching TRBD2 (5 bases). The CDR3 covers 15 residues. The V end was cut by 0 bases, the J end by 3 bases, with 13 bases between. CDR1 and CDR2 from the germline V gene are SGHNT and YYREEE (reference sequence). CDR3 protein: CASSLAGSGNYEQYF. DNA for the CDR3: TGTGCCAGCAGCTTGGCCGGAAGCGGTAACTACGAGCAGTACTTC.

This clone has a single count. The rearrangement joins TRBV5-4 to TRBJ2-7; 8 bases are shared with TRBD1. CDR3 length: 15 amino acids. The V and J ends lost 4 bases and 5 bases, in that order; junction bases with no gene match: 11. Per germline, CDR1 SGHNT and CDR2 YYREEE (reference sequence). The CDR3 nucleotides read TGTGCCAGCAGCACCCGGACAGGGCCAACGCACGAGCAGTACTTC. Amino acids: CASSTRTGPTHEQYF.

The gene calls are TRBV29-1 and TRBJ1-1; 10 nucleotides line up with TRBD1. Germline lookup yields CDR1 SQVTM and CDR2 ANQGSEA. The CDR3 consists of 12 residues. Trimming at V came to 6 bases and at J to 6 bases, leaving 4 bases not matched to a gene. CDR3 DNA sequence: TGCAGCGTAGGGGACAGGGGCCCTGAAGCTTTCTTT. Amino acids: CSVGDRGPEAFF.

This clone was seen more than once but under ten times. The V call is TRBV7-2, the J call TRBJ1-5; perhaps TRBD1 as D (5 bases). The CDR3 contains 14 residues. Per the germline V gene, CDR1 is SGHTA and CDR2 is FQGNSA. Trimming removed 3 bases at V and 3 bases at J, with 9 bases between. The DNA of the CDR3 is TGTGCCAGCAGCTTCGGACAAAACAATCAGCCCCAGCATTTT. Protein sequence: CASSFGQNNQPQHF.